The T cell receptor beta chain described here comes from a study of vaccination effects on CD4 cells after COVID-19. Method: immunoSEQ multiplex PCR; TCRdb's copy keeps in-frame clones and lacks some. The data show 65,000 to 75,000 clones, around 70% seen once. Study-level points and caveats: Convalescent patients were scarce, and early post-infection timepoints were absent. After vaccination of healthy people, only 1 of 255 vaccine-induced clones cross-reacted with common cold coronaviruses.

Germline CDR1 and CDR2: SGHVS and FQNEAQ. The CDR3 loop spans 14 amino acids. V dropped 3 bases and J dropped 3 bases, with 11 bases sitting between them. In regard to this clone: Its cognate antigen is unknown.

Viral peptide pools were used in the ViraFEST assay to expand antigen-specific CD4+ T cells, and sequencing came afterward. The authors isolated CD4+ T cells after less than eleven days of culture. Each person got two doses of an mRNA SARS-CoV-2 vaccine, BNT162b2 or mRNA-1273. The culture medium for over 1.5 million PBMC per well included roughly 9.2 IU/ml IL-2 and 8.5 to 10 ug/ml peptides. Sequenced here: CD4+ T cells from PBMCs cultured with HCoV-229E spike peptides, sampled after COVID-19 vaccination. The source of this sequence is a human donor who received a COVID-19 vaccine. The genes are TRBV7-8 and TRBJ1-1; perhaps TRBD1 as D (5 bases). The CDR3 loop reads CASSLRGSDTEAFF. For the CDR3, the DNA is TGTGCCAGCAGCTTGCGGGGGAGCGACACTGAAGCTTTCTTT.